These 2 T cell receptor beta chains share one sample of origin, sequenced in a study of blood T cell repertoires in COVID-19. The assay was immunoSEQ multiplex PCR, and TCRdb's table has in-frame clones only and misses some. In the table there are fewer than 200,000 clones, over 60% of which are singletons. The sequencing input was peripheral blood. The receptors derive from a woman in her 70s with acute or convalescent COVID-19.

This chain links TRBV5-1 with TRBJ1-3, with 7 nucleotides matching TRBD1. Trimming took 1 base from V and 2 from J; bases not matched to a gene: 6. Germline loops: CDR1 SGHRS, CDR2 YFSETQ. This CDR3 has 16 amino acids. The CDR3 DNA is TGCGCCAGCAGCTTGCCAACAGGGGAAACTGGAAACACCATATATTTT. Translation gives CASSLPTGETGNTIYF.

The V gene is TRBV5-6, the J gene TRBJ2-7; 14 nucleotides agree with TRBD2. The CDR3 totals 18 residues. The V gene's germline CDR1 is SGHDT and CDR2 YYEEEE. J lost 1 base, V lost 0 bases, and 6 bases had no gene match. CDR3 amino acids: CASSLGLAGGRRSYEQYF. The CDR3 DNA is TGTGCCAGCAGCTTGGGACTAGCGGGAGGGCGCAGATCCTACGAGCAGTACTTC.